This T cell receptor (beta chain) originates from a study of control samples from healthy donors and cancer patients. Germline CDR1 is SGDLS and CDR2 is YYNGEE. V was shortened by 3 bases and J by 2 bases, with 17 bases between the two germline ends. This CDR3 has 16 amino acids. Sequencing was performed with immunoSEQ multiplex PCR; in TCRdb, only in-frame clones are kept and a portion is missing. Among approximately 120,000 clones listed, around 94% were seen once. Sequencing was done on a sample of PBMCs. This receptor was taken from a man older than 75 with head and neck cancer. The chain couples TRBV9 to TRBJ2-5; no definite D call. The CDR3 DNA is TGTGCCAGCAGCGATGAGGCTTGGGTCGCACAAGAGACCCAGTACTTC. Its translation is CASSDEAWVAQETQYF.